This TCR beta chain originates from a study of blood T cell repertoires in COVID-19. About the study: Samples representing acute and convalescent COVID-19 were sourced from the United States, Italy and Spain.

Data came from immunoSEQ multiplex PCR; TCRdb stores just in-frame clones and leaves some out. The sample shows 25,000 to 35,000 clones, 85% of them seen only once. Germline V gene lookup returns CDR1 GTSNPN and CDR2 SVGIG (reference sequence). The junction had 8 bases not matched to a gene; V was cut back by 4 bases and J by 3 bases. This CDR3 region has 15 residues. The clonotype originates from a human donor in a cohort sampled during active COVID-19. The sequenced material came from peripheral blood. This sequence joins TRBV30 and TRBJ2-5; TRBD2 agrees at 10 bases. The CDR3 here is CAWKLWTSGEETQYF. CDR3 DNA: TGTGCCTGGAAATTATGGACTAGCGGAGAAGAGACCCAGTACTTC.